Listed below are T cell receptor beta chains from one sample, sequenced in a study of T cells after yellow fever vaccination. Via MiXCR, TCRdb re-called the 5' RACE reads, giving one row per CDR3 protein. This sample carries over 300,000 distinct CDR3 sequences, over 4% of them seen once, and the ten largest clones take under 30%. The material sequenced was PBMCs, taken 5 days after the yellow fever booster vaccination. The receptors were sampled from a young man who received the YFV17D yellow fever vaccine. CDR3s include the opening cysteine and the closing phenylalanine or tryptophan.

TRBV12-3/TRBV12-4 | CASSPGQGSLFGGYTF
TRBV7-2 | CASSLRGVNEQFF
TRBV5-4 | CASSLDSARAGAEQYF
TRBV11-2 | CASLAFNEQFF
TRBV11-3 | CASSLSPGSLDTGELFF
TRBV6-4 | CASSPSPQETQYF
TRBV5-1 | CASSLGPPEPPLHF
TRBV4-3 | CASSQEDGTEAFF
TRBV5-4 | CASSRLDSDYGYTF
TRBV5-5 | CASSLEAFTDTQYF
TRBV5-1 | CASSLNRDSTDTQYF
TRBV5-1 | CASSLALAGEIGYEQYF
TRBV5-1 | CASSLGTGGVTVNEQFF
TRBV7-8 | CASSRSGGDTIYF
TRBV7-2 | CASSLTSGVGNEQFF
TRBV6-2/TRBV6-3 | CASVGWTAGGNQPQHF
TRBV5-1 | CASSRGTGATGELFF
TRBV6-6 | CASSYEGSSYNEQFF
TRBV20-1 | CSAPGTIQETQYF
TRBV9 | CASSVDWNNEQFF
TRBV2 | CASGQELDNEQFF
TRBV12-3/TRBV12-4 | CASSLVTVNTGELFF
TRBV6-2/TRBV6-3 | CASSSGSWSAQHF
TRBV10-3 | CAIRTGTSNSPLHF
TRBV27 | CASSLEYGGGSYNEQFF
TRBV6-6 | CASSYSRQDGGYGYTF
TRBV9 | CASSVRGDHTGELFF
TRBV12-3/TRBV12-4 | CASSLWGVDYGYTF
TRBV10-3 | CAISGAPSNQPQHF
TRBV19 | CASSNLYGYTF
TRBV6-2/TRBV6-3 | CASSDRYNSPLHF
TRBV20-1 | CSAKTSGGTGGANVLTF
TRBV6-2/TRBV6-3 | CASSPLQGETEAFF
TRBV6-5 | CASSYLGPVGGNTIYF
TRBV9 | CASSPGLVSGELFF
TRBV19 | CASSTQRGGKSEQFF
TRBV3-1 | CASGRQGRRGANVLTF
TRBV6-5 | CASRVTSYQFPRQHNYGYTF
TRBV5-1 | CASSLWPSTGRWSDTEAFF
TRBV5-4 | CASSLGGRWFEETQYF
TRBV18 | CASSRSNTEAFF
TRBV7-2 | CASSVRRGQGYGYTF
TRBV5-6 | CASSFAQGSNSPLHF
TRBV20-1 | CSAYRPWGSYNSPLHF
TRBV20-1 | CSARDPARGGNQPQHF
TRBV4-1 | CASSPRDIDNYGYTF
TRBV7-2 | CASSQAIQRATDTQYF
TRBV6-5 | CASSYSTGTVNLPLHF